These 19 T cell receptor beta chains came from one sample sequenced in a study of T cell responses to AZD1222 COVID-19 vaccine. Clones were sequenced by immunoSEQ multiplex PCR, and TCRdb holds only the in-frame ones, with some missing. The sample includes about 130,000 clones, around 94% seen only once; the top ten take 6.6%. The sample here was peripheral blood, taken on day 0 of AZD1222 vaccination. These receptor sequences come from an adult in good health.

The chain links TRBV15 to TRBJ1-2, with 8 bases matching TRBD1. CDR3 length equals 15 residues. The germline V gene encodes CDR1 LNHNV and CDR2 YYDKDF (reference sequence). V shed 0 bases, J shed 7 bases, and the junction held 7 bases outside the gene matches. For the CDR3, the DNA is TGTGCCACCAGCAGAGATCAGGGGGCATACGGTGGCTACACCTTC. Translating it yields CATSRDQGAYGGYTF.

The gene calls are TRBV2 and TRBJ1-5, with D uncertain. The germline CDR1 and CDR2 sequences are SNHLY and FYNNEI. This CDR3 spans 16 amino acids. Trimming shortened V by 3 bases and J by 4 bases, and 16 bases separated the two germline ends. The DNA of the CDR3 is TGTGCCAGCAGTGACGATGTAGGGAGAAGGAATCAGCCCCAGCATTTT. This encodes CASSDDVGRRNQPQHF. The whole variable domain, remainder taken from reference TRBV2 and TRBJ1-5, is EPEVTQTPSHQVTQMGQEVILRCVPISNHLYFYWYRQILGQKVEFLVSFYNNEISEKSEIFDDQFSVERPDGSNFTLKIRSTKLEDSAMYFCASSDDVGRRNQPQHFGDGTRLSIL.

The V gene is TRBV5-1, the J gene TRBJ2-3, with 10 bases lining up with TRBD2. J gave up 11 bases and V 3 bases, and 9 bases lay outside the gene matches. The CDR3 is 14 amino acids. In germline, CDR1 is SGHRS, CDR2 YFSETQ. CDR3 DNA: TGCGCCAGCAGCTATACTAGCGGGGACCCTTTGCAGTATTTT. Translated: CASSYTSGDPLQYF. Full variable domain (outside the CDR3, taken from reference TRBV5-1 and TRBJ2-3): KAGVTQTPRYLIKTRGQQVTLSCSPISGHRSVSWYQQTPGQGLQFLFEYFSETQRNKGNFPGRFSGRQFSNSRSEMNVSTLELGDSALYLCASSYTSGDPLQYFGPGTRLTVL.

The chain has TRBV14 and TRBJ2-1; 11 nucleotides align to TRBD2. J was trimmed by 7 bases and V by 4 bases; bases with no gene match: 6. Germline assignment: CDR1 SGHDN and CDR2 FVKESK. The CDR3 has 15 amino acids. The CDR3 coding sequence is TGTGCCAGCAGCCGACTAGCGGGACCCGCAAATGAGCAGTTCTTC. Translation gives CASSRLAGPANEQFF.

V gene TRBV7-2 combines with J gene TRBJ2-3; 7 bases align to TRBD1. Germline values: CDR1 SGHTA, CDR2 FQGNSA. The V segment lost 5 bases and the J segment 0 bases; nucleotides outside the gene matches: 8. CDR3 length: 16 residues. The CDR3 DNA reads TGTGCCAGCAGCCCACCAGGGGGAACTAGCACAGATACGCAGTATTTT. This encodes CASSPPGGTSTDTQYF.

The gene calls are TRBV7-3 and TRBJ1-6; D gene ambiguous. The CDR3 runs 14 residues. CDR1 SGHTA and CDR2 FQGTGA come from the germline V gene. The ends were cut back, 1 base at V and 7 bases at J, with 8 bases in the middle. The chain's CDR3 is CASSLMGANSPLHF. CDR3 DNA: TGTGCCAGCAGCTTAATGGGCGCAAATTCACCCCTCCACTTT.

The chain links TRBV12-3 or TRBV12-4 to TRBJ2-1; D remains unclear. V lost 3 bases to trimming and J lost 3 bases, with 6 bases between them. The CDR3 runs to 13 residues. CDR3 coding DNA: TGTGCCAGCAGTTTGGGCCACTACAATGAGCAGTTCTTC. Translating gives CASSLGHYNEQFF.

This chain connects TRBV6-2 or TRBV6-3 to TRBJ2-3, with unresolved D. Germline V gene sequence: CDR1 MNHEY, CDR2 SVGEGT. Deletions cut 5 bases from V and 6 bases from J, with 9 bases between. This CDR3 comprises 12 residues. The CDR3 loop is CASSLARDTQYF. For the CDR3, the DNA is TGTGCCAGCAGTCTCGCTCGGGATACGCAGTATTTT.

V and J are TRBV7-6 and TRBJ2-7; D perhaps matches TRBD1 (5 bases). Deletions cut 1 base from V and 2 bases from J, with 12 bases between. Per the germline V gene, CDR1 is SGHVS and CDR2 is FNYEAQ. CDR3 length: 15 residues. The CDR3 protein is CASSLGTSPTYEQYF. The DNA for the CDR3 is TGTGCCAGCAGCTTAGGGACATCGCCCACCTACGAGCAGTACTTC.

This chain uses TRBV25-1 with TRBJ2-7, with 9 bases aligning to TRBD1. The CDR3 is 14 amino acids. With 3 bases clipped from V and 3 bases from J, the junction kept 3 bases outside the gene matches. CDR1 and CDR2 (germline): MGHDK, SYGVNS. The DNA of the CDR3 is TGTGCCAGCAGTGACCGACAGGGGGACTACGAGCAGTACTTC. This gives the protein CASSDRQGDYEQYF.

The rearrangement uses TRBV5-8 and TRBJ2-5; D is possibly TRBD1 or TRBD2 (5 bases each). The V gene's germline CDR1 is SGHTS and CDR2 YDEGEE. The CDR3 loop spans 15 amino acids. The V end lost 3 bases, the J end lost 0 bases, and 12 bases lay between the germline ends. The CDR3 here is CASSWGSGYQETQYF. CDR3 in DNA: TGTGCCAGCAGCTGGGGGTCGGGGTACCAAGAGACCCAGTACTTC.

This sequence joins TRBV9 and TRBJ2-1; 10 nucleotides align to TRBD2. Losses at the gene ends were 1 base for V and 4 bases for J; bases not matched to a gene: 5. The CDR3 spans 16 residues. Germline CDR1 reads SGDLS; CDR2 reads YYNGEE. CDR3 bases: TGTGCCAGCAGCGTATGCACTAGCGGGACGTACAATGAGCAGTTCTTC. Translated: CASSVCTSGTYNEQFF.

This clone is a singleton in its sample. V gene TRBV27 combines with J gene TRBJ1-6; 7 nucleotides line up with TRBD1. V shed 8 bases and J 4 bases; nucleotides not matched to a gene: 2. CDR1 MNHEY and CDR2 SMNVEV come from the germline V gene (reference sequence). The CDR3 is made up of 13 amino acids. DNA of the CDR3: TGTGCCAGCGGGGGACAGTATAATTCACCCCTCCACTTT. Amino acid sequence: CASGGQYNSPLHF.

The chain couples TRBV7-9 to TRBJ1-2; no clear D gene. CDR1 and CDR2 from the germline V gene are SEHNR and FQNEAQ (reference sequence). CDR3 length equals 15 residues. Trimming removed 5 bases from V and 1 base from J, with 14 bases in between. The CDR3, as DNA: TGTGCCAGCAGCAAACAAGCGGCCTATAACTATGGCTACACCTTC. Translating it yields CASSKQAAYNYGYTF.

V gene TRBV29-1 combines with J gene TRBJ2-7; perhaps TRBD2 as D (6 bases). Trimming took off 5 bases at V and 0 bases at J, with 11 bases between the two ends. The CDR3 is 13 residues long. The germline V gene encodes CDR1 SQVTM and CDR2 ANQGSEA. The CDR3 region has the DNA TGCAGCGTTAGGGCCGGGAGCTCCTACGAGCAGTACTTC. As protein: CSVRAGSSYEQYF.

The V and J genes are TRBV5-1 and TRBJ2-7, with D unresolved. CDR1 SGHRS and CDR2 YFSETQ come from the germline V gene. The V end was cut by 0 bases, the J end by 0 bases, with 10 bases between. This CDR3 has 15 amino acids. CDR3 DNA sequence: TGCGCCAGCAGCTTGGCACCCCCCAGCTCCTACGAGCAGTACTTC. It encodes CASSLAPPSSYEQYF.

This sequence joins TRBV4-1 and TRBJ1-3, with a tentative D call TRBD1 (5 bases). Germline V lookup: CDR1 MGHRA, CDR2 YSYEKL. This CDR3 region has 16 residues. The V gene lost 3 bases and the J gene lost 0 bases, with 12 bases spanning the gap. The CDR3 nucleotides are TGCGCCAGCAGCCAGGGGAGAGGGGACTCTGGAAACACCATATATTTT. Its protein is CASSQGRGDSGNTIYF.

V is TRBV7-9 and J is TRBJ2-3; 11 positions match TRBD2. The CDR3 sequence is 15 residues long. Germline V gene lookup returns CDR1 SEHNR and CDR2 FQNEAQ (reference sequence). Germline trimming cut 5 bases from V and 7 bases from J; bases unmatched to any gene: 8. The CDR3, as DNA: TGTGCCAGCAGCCCTAGCGGGAGGCCTGATTATACGCAGTATTTT. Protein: CASSPSGRPDYTQYF.

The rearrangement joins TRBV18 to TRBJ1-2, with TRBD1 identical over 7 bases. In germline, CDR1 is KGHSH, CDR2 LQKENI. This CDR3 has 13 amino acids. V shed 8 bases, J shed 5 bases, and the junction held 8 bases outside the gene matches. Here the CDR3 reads CASQEGQFYGYTF. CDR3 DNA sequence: TGTGCCAGCCAAGAGGGACAGTTTTATGGCTACACCTTC.